The clone carrying this TCR beta chain was recorded once. Germline V CDR1 and CDR2: LNHDA, SQIVND (reference sequence). The CDR3 runs to 16 residues. Trimming removed 6 bases from V and 1 base from J; junction bases left unmatched: 3. These data are taken from a study of T cell changes during pregnancy in multiple sclerosis. The data were produced by immunoSEQ multiplex PCR, yet TCRdb's version contains in-frame clones alone and is incomplete. The sample lists tens of thousands of clones, over 80% occurring once. The J gene is TRBJ2-3, the V gene TRBV19; 14 positions match TRBD2. The sequences come from peripheral blood, collected in the first trimester of pregnancy. This receptor was taken from a female donor with multiple sclerosis, enrolled in a pregnancy study. Written as DNA, the CDR3 is TGTGCCAGTAGCGGACTAGCGGGAGGTGGCACAGATACGCAGTATTTT. Translated, it gives CASSGLAGGGTDTQYF. Filled out from reference TRBV19 and TRBJ2-3, the complete variable domain reads DGGITQSPKYLFRKEGQNVTLSCEQNLNHDAMYWYRQDPGQGLRLIYYSQIVNDFQKGDIAEGYSVSREKKESFPLTVTSAQKNPTAFYLCASSGLAGGGTDTQYFGPGTRLTVL.